The 20 T cell receptor beta chains listed next were all sequenced from one sample in a study of T cells in Graves' hyperthyroidism and ophthalmopathy. The source material, RNA transcripts, was used to amplify TCR beta CDR3 regions. RT-PCR in the first round (using the HTBI primer set) targeted the TCR CDR3. TCRdb analysed the multiplex PCR reads with MiXCR anew, one entry per CDR3 protein. The sample lists about 480,000 distinct CDR3 sequences, approximately 14% seen once, with roughly 17% in the top ten. Sample: blood. These receptors all come from a woman between 18 and 30 years old with Graves' hyperthyroidism.

This clonotype was seen many times. The chain joins TRBV20-1 to TRBJ2-2; 11 nucleotides match TRBD1. This CDR3 region has 15 residues. CDR1 DFQATT and CDR2 SNEGSKA come from the germline V gene (reference sequence). V was pared by 6 bases and J by 3 bases, with 6 bases of the junction left unmatched. CDR3 bases: TGCAGTGCCCCCGGACAGGGGGCGGACACCGGGGAGCTGTTTTTT. Its protein is CSAPGQGADTGELFF.

This clonotype was seen only a few times. The gene calls are TRBV6-1 and TRBJ2-1; D gene uncertain. Trimming shortened V by 6 bases and J by 2 bases, and 17 bases separated the two germline ends. This CDR3 is 16 amino acids long. In germline, CDR1 is MNHNS, CDR2 SASEGT. The CDR3 DNA sequence: TGTGCCAGCAGCCCCTCTGGCGACGGTGCCTACAATGAGCAGTTCTTC. Its translation is CASSPSGDGAYNEQFF.

This clonotype was detected ten times or more. J is TRBJ1-5 and V is TRBV12-3 or TRBV12-4, with a weak D call TRBD1 (6 bases). This CDR3 contains 13 residues. Deletions cut 6 bases from V and 7 bases from J, with 13 bases between. The DNA for the CDR3 is TGTGCCAGCAGGACAGGCTTTGGGCAGCCCCAGCATTTT. This translates into CASRTGFGQPQHF.

This clonotype was seen only a few times. In DNA form, the CDR3 reads TGCAGTGACAAGAAGCGGGTGACTGGCTACACCTTC. Protein product: CSDKKRVTGYTF. This chain connects TRBV20-1 to TRBJ1-2; D ambiguous. Germline CDR1 reads DFQATT; CDR2 reads SNEGSKA (reference sequence). V was cut by 7 bases and J by 7 bases, with 16 bases left in between. The CDR3 has 12 amino acids.

This clonotype was picked up a small number of times. The chain employs TRBV15 and TRBJ2-1; D unclear. Germline-derived CDR1 and CDR2 are LNHNV and YYDKDF (reference sequence). The CDR3 is made up of 14 amino acids. V was cut by 0 bases and J by 8 bases, with 11 bases left in between. The CDR3 sequence is CATSRDRIPHEQFF. CDR3 bases: TGTGCCACCAGCAGAGATCGAATTCCGCATGAGCAGTTCTTC.

A few counts support this clonotype. The rearrangement links TRBV9 to TRBJ1-1, with unresolved D. V was pared by 0 bases and J by 6 bases, with 15 bases between. CDR3 length equals 15 residues. CDR1 is SGDLS, CDR2 YYNGEE, per germline. CDR3 DNA: TGTGCCAGCAGCGTAGGGGCAGTTTGGAGCGCTGAAGCTTTCTTT. Translation gives CASSVGAVWSAEAFF.

This clonotype was detected ten times or more. The chain has TRBV6-1 and TRBJ2-3; 9 positions agree with TRBD2. This CDR3 has 16 residues. The ends lost 6 bases at V and 4 bases at J; junction bases unmatched: 11. From germline, CDR1 is MNHNS and CDR2 SASEGT. The CDR3 is CASSRTTIAGADTQYF. Written as DNA, the CDR3 is TGTGCCAGCAGCCGTACCACTATAGCGGGAGCAGATACGCAGTATTTT.

This clonotype showed up many times. CDR3 residues: CASSLGVPGQGTNRETQYF. CDR3 in DNA: TGTGCCAGCAGCTTAGGGGTCCCGGGACAGGGGACCAACCGGGAGACCCAGTACTTC. The rearrangement links TRBV11-3 to TRBJ2-5; 10 positions agree with TRBD1. With V trimmed by 1 base and J by 5 bases, 16 bases remained unmatched. In germline, CDR1 is SGHNT, CDR2 YENEEA. This CDR3 comprises 19 residues.

This clonotype was observed many times. The CDR3 DNA reads TGTGCCAGCAGCCAATGGGAGGGAGTGGCAGATACGCAGTATTTT. Translation gives CASSQWEGVADTQYF. The V and J genes are TRBV3-1 and TRBJ2-3; 7 bases line up with TRBD2. V was clipped by 2 bases and J by 4 bases; unmatched bases: 6. CDR1 and CDR2 from the germline V gene are LGHDT and YNNKEL (reference sequence). The CDR3 spans 15 residues.

The table lists this clonotype with a count of one. The chain has TRBV5-1 and TRBJ1-6; the match to TRBD1 covers 10 bases. The germline V gene encodes CDR1 SGHRS and CDR2 YFSETQ. The CDR3 is 18 residues long. The V and J ends lost 0 bases and 8 bases, in that order; junction bases with no gene match: 11. As DNA, the CDR3 is TGCGCCAGCAGCTTGGACGCGATGCCCGGGACAGGGGATTCACCCCTCCACTTT. The encoded protein is CASSLDAMPGTGDSPLHF. Full variable domain (rest looked up from reference TRBV5-1 and TRBJ1-6): KAGVTQTPRYLIKTRGQQVTLSCSPISGHRSVSWYQQTPGQGLQFLFEYFSETQRNKGNFPGRFSGRQFSNSRSEMNVSTLELGDSALYLCASSLDAMPGTGDSPLHFGNGTRLTVT.

This clonotype was found a few times. V is TRBV19 and J is TRBJ2-1; 8 bases line up with TRBD2. CDR1 is LNHDA, CDR2 SQIVND, per germline (reference sequence). This CDR3 has 15 amino acids. V lost 6 bases and J lost 2; bases outside the gene matches: 6. CDR3 nucleotides: TGTGCCAGTAGCTGGGGGACTAGACCCTACAATGAGCAGTTCTTC. Its protein product is CASSWGTRPYNEQFF.

This clonotype was counted ten times or more. The chain links TRBV30 to TRBJ1-1; tentatively, D is TRBD1 (5 bases). CDR1 and CDR2 (germline): GTSNPN, SVGIG (reference sequence). V lost 4 bases and J lost 2, with 11 bases in between. This CDR3 is built from 13 residues. In nucleotides, the CDR3 is TGTGCCTGGACGGCAGGGTTTAACACTGAAGCTTTCTTT. This codes for CAWTAGFNTEAFF.

V is TRBV6-1 and J is TRBJ2-2, with 12 positions matching TRBD2. CDR3 length: 18 residues. Germline lookup yields CDR1 MNHNS and CDR2 SASEGT. V gave up 4 bases and J gave up 4 bases; unmatched junction bases: 10. CDR3 amino acids: CASSGDPSGRAATGELFF. CDR3 sequence (DNA): TGTGCCAGCAGTGGGGATCCTAGCGGGAGGGCGGCCACCGGGGAGCTGTTTTTT.

At least ten counts were recorded for this clonotype. An end of the junction does not agree with germline; a read error may underlie this. The chain employs TRBV2 and TRBJ1-5; the D is unclear. This CDR3 is built from 14 residues. Germline-derived CDR1 and CDR2 are SNHLY and FYNNEI. CDR3 sequence: CASSDNLSSQPQHF. CDR3 nucleotide sequence: TGTGCCAGCAGTGATAACCTCAGCAGTCAGCCCCAGCATTTT.

A single count supports this clonotype. A much bigger clone sits one base away, suggesting this may be a read error. No DNA is shown, since the ends of the CDR3 on it are uncertain; the CDR3 is the one TCRdb lists. This chain links TRBV30 with TRBJ1-2. In germline, CDR1 is GTSNPN, CDR2 SVGIG (reference sequence). The CDR3 numbers 16 amino acids, ends counted. The CDR3 protein is CAWGVGIAIKSYGYAF.

V usage is TRBV6-2 or TRBV6-3 and J usage is TRBJ1-1; D is undetermined. The germline CDR1 and CDR2 sequences are MNHEY and SVGEGT. V lost 0 bases and J 4 bases, leaving 12 bases between the germline ends. CDR3 length: 15 amino acids. In DNA form, the CDR3 reads TGTGCCAGCAGTTACTCGGCGCGGCTGAGCACTGAAGCTTTCTTT. It translates to CASSYSARLSTEAFF.

This clonotype was counted many times. J is TRBJ2-3 and V is TRBV10-3, with D hard to call. CDR1 is ENHRY and CDR2 is SYGVKD in the germline V gene. This CDR3 comprises 16 residues. V lost 3 bases, J lost 3 bases, and 16 bases lay in between. The CDR3: CAISDPTWPKTDTQYF. As DNA, the CDR3 is TGTGCCATCAGTGACCCGACATGGCCTAAAACAGATACGCAGTATTTT.

This clonotype was counted at least ten times. V and J are TRBV19 and TRBJ2-3, with D possibly TRBD2 on 6 matching bases. Between the trimmed V and J ends, which lost 6 bases and 0 bases, there was a span of 19 bases. The CDR3 covers 17 residues. The germline V gene has CDR1 LNHDA and CDR2 SQIVND (reference sequence). CDR3 sequence reads: CASSTSPGEASTDTQYF. The CDR3, as DNA: TGTGCCAGTAGCACCTCGCCTGGGGAGGCTAGCACAGATACGCAGTATTTT.

This clonotype was counted ten times or more. The rearrangement uses TRBV28 and TRBJ2-6; D ambiguous. Trimming left V 7 bases short and J 3 bases short, with 7 bases between. Germline CDR1 MDHEN, CDR2 SYDVKM. The CDR3 totals 13 residues. The CDR3 nucleotides are TGTGCCAGCACCTGGGGTGGGGCCAACGTCCTGACTTTC. As protein: CASTWGGANVLTF.

The rearrangement uses TRBV12-3 or TRBV12-4 and TRBJ2-3, with D perhaps TRBD2 (6 bases). V gave up 7 bases and J gave up 2 bases, with 13 bases separating them. This CDR3 has 14 residues. CDR3 loop: CASTRRDHTDTQYF. The CDR3 region has the DNA TGTGCCAGCACGCGGCGGGACCACACAGATACGCAGTATTTT.